This TCR beta chain was captured by sequencing in a study of blood T cell repertoires in COVID-19. The wider study: PBMCs, B-cell-depleted T cells, or T cells provided the cDNA or gDNA that made up the material.

Clones were read by immunoSEQ multiplex PCR, and TCRdb kept only the in-frame ones, dropping some. The sample contains under 130,000 clones, under 80% of which appear only once. V was trimmed by 5 bases and J by 0 bases, leaving 10 bases between them. Germline CDR1 reads LNHNV; CDR2 reads YYDKDF (reference sequence). The CDR3 runs 14 residues. This sequence originates from a woman in her 70s with acute or convalescent COVID-19. The specimen sequenced was peripheral blood. The chain joins TRBV15 to TRBJ2-5, with a possible D match to TRBD2 (6 bases). For the CDR3, the DNA is TGTGCCACCAGCCGCGGGACGGACCAAGAGACCCAGTACTTC. Translated: CATSRGTDQETQYF.